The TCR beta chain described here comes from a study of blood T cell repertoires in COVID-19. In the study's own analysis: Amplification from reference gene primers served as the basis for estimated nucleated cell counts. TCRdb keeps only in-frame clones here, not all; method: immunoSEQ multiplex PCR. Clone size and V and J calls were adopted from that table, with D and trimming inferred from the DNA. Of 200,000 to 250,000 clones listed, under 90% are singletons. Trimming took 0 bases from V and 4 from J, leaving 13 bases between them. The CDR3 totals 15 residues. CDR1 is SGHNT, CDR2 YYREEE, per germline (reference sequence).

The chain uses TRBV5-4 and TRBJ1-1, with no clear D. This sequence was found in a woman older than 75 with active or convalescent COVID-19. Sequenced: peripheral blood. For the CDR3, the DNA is TGTGCCAGCAGCTTGGAGTCTCTGAGGAGCACTGAAGCTTTCTTT. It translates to CASSLESLRSTEAFF.